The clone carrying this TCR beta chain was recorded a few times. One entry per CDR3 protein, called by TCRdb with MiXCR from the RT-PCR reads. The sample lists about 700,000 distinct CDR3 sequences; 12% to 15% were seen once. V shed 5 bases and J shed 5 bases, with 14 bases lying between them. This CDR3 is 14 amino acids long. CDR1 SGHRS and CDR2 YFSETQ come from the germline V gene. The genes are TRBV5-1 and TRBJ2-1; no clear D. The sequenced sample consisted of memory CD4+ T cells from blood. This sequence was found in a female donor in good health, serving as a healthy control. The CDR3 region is CASSEAYKNNEQFF. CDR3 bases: TGCGCCAGCAGTGAAGCGTACAAAAACAATGAGCAGTTCTTC.